This paragraph covers one T cell receptor beta chain sequence. The antigen is undetermined. These data belong to a study of cytomegalovirus exposure and HLA in healthy donors. Study results and limitations: Information on immune exposure was restricted to one variable (CMV serostatus). A prior analysis recorded that most TCR beta V segments were productive about 90% or about 30% of the time.

The PCR contained 60 Vbeta and 13 Jbeta primers. Clones were read by immunoSEQ multiplex PCR, and TCRdb kept only the in-frame ones, dropping some. The sample yields about 70,000 clones, of which the top ten take up roughly 2.3%. Germline V CDR1 and CDR2: MDHEN, SYDVKM. With 3 bases removed from V and 4 bases from J, the gap between germline ends came to 15 bases. This CDR3 has 15 residues. The V call is TRBV28, the J call TRBJ1-1, with D perhaps matching TRBD1 (6 bases). Sequenced material: PBMCs. The clonotype was recovered from a female donor in good health and CMV-seropositive. CDR3 amino acids: CASSLGGTSGTEAFF. The CDR3, as DNA: TGTGCCAGCAGTTTGGGAGGGACATCGGGCACTGAAGCTTTCTTT.